This TCR beta chain is from a study of blood T cell repertoires in COVID-19. Across the study: The United States, Italy and Spain supplied acute and convalescent COVID-19 samples. PBMCs, B-cell-depleted T cells, or T cells were the source of the cDNA or gDNA that made up the material.

Seattle enrolled patients during active infection and tracked them longitudinally. Authors' analysis steps: It was from reference gene primer amplification that nucleated cell counts were estimated. Some clones are missing from TCRdb's copy, which holds only in-frame ones; the method was immunoSEQ multiplex PCR. Clonal size and the V and J genes are those of that table, whereas D and trimming came from the DNA. The table has roughly 380,000 clones, 89% seen once. Germline V CDR1 and CDR2: SGDLS, YYNGEE. The CDR3 runs 15 residues. Unmatched junction bases numbered 11, after V lost 4 bases and J lost 5 bases.

The sample taken for sequencing was peripheral blood. V gene TRBV9 combines with J gene TRBJ1-1; 7 nucleotides align to TRBD1. This TCR was sampled from a woman aged 40-49 years with COVID-19, enrolled during active disease. The CDR3 sequence is CASSIQGGSVTEAFF. CDR3 DNA: TGTGCCAGCAGCATACAAGGGGGCTCGGTGACTGAAGCTTTCTTT.